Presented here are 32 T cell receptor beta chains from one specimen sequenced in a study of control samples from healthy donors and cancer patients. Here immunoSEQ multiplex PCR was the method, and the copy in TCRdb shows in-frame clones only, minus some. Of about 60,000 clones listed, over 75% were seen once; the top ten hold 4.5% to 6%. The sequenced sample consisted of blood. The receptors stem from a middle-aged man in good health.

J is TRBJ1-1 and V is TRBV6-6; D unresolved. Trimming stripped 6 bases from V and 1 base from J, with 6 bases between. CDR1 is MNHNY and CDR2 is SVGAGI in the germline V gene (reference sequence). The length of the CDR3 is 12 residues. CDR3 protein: CASSPRNTEAFF. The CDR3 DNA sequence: TGTGCCAGCAGCCCCAGGAACACTGAAGCTTTCTTT.

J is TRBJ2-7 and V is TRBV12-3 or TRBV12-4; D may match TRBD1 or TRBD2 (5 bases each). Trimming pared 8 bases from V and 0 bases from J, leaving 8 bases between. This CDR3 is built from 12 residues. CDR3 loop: CASLGASYEQYF. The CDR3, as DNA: TGTGCCAGCCTCGGGGCCTCCTACGAGCAGTACTTC.

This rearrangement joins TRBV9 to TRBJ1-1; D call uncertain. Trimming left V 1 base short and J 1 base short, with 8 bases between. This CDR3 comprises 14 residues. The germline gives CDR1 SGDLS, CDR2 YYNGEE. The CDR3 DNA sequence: TGTGCCAGCAGCGTACTGGATCAGAACACTGAAGCTTTCTTT. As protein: CASSVLDQNTEAFF.

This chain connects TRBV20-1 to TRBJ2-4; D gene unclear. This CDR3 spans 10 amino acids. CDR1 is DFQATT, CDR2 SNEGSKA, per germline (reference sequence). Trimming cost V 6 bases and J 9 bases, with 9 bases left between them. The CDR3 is CSAGPGIQYF. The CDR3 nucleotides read TGCAGTGCCGGCCCGGGCATTCAGTACTTC.

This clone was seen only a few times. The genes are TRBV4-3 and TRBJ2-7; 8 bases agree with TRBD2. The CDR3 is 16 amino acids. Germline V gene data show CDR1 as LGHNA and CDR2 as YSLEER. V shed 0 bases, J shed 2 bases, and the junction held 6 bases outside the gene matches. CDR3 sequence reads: CASSQEETSVAYEQYF. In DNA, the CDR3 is TGCGCCAGCAGCCAAGAGGAGACTAGCGTAGCCTACGAGCAGTACTTC.

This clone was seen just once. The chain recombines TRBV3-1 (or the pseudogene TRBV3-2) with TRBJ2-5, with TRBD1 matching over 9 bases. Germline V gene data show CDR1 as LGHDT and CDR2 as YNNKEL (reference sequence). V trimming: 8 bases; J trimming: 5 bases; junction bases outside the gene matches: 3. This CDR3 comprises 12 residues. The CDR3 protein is CASGQGFETQYF. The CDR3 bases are TGTGCCAGCGGACAGGGGTTCGAGACCCAGTACTTC.

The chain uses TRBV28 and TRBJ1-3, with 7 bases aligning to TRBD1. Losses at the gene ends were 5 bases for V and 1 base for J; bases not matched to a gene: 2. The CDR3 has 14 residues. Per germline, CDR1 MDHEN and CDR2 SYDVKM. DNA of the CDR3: TGTGCCAGCAGTCCAGGGGGATCTGGAAACACCATATATTTT. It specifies CASSPGGSGNTIYF.

CDR3 DNA: TGTGCCAGCAGCCCCCGCCTCCGGCCTGAGCAGTTCTTC. Translating it yields CASSPRLRPEQFF. The J gene is TRBJ2-1, the V gene TRBV9; unclear D gene. V lost 4 bases and J lost 9, with 14 bases in between. Per the germline V gene, CDR1 is SGDLS and CDR2 is YYNGEE. This CDR3 region has 13 residues.

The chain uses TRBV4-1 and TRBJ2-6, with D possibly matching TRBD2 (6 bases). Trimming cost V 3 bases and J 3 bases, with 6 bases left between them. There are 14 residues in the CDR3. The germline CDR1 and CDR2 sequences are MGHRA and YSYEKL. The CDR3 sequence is CASSQGGGANVLTF. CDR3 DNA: TGCGCCAGCAGCCAGGGGGGTGGGGCCAACGTCCTGACTTTC.

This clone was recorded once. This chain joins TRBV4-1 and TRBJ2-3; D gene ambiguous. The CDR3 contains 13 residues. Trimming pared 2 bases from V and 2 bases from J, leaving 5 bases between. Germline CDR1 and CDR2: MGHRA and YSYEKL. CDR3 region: CASSQQLTDTQYF. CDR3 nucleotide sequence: TGCGCCAGCAGCCAACAGCTCACAGATACGCAGTATTTT.

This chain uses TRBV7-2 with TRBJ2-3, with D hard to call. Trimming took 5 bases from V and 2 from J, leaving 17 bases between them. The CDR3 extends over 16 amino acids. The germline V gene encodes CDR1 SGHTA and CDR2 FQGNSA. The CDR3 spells CASSPNSRANTDTQYF. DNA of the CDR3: TGTGCCAGCAGCCCCAATTCTCGAGCGAACACAGATACGCAGTATTTT. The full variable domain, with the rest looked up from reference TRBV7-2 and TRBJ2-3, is GAGVSQSPSNKVTEKGKDVELRCDPISGHTALYWYRQSLGQGLEFLIYFQGNSAPDKSGLPSDRFSAERTGGSVSTLTIQRTQQEDSAVYLCASSPNSRANTDTQYFGPGTRLTVL.

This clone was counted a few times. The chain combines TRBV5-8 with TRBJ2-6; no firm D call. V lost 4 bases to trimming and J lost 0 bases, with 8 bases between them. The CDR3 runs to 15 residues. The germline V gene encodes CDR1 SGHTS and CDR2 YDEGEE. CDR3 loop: CASSLQFSGANVLTF. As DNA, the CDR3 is TGTGCCAGCAGCCTACAGTTCTCTGGGGCCAACGTCCTGACTTTC.

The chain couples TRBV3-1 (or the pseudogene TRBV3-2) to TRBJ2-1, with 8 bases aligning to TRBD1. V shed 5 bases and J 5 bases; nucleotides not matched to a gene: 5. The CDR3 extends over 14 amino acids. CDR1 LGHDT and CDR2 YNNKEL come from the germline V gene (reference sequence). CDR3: CASSDRGSHNEQFF. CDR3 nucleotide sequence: TGTGCCAGCAGCGACAGGGGTTCGCACAATGAGCAGTTCTTC.

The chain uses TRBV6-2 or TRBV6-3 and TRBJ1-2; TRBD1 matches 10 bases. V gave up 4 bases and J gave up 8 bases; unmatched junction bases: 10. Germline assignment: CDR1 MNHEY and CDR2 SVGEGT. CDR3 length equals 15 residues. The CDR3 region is CASSLPTGTGEGYTF. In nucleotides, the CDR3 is TGTGCCAGCAGTTTGCCCACCGGGACAGGGGAAGGCTACACCTTC.

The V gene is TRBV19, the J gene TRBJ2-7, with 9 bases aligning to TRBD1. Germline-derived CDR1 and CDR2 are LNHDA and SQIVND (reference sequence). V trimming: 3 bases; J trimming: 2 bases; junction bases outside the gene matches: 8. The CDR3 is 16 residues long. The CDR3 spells CASSIGGTGLTYEQYF. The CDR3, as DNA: TGTGCCAGTAGTATCGGAGGGACAGGGTTAACCTACGAGCAGTACTTC.

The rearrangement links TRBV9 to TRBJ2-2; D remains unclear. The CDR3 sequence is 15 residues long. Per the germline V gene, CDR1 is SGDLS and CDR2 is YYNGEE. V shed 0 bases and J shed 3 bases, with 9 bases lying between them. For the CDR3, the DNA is TGTGCCAGCAGCGTAGAAACAGAATACACCGGGGAGCTGTTTTTT. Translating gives CASSVETEYTGELFF.

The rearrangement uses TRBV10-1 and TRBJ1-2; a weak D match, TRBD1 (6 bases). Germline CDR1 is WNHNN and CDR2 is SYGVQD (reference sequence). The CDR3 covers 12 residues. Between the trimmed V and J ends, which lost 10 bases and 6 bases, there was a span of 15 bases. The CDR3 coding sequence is TGCGCCAACCCACAGGGTGTGCATGGCTACACCTTC. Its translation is CANPQGVHGYTF.

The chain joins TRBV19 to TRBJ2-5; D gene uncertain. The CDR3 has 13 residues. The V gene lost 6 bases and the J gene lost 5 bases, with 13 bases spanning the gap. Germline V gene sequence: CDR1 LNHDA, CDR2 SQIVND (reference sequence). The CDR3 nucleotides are TGTGCCAGTAGCTCTACGGCCGTCGAGACCCAGTACTTC. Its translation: CASSSTAVETQYF.

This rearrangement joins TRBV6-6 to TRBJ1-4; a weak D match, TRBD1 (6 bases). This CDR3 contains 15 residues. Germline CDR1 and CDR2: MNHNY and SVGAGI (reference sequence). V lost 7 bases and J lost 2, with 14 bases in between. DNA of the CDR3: TGTGCCAGCACTAGCAGGGGTGCGACTAATGAAAAACTGTTTTTT. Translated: CASTSRGATNEKLFF.

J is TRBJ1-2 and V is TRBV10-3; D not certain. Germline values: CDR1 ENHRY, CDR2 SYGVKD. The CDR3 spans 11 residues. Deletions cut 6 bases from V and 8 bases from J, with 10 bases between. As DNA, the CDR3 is TGTGCCATCAGGGAGGTGGGCGGCTACACCTTC. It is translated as CAIREVGGYTF.

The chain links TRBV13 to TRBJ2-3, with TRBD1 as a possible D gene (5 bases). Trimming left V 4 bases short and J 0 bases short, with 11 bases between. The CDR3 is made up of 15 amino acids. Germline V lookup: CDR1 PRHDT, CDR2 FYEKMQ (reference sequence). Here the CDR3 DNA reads TGTGCCAGCAGCTCCTGGACACTCAGCACAGATACGCAGTATTTT. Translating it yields CASSSWTLSTDTQYF.

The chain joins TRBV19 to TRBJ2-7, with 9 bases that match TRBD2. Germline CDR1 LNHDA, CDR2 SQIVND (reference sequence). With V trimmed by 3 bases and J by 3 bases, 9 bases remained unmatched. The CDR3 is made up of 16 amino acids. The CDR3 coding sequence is TGTGCCAGTAGTATCGGAGAGTATAGCGGGGGCTACGAGCAGTACTTC. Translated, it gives CASSIGEYSGGYEQYF.

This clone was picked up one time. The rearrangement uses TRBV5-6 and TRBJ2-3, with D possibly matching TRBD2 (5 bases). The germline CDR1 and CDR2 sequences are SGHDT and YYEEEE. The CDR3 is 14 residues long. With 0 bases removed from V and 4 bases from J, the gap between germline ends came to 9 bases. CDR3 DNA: TGTGCCAGCAGCTTGGTGGTTAGCGCAGATACGCAGTATTTT. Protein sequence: CASSLVVSADTQYF.

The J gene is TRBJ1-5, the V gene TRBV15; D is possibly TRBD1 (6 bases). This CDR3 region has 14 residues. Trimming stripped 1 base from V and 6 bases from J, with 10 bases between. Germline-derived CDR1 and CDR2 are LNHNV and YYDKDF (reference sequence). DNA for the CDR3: TGTGCCACCAGCAGAGGGAGGGGGGGTCAGCCCCAGCATTTT. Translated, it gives CATSRGRGGQPQHF. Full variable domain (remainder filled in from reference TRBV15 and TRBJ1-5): DAMVIQNPRYQVTQFGKPVTLSCSQTLNHNVMYWYQQKSSQAPKLLFHYYDKDFNNEADTPDNFQSRRPNTSFCFLDIRSPGLGDTAMYLCATSRGRGGQPQHFGDGTRLSIL.

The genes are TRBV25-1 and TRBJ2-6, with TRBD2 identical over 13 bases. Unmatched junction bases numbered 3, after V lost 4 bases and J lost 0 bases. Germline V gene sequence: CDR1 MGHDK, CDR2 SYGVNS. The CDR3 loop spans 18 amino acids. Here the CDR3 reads CASSGTSGRASGANVLTF. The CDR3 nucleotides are TGTGCCAGCAGTGGAACTAGCGGGAGGGCCTCTGGGGCCAACGTCCTGACTTTC.

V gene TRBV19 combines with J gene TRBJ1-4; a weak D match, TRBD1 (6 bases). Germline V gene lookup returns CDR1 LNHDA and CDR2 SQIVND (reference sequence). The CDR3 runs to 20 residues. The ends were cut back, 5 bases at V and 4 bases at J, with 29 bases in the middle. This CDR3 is CASSSPGILLSGTNNEKLFF. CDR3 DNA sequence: TGTGCCAGTAGTTCTCCCGGCATCCTCTTATCCGGGACAAATAATGAAAAACTGTTTTTT.

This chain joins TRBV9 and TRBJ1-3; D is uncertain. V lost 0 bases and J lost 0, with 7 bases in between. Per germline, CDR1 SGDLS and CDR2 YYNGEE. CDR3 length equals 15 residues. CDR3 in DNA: TGTGCCAGCAGCGTAGGAGGTCACTCTGGAAACACCATATATTTT. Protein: CASSVGGHSGNTIYF.

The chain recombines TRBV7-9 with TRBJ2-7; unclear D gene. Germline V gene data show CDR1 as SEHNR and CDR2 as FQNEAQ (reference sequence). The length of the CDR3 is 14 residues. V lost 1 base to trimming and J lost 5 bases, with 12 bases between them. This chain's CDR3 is CASSLELAANEQYF. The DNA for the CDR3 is TGTGCCAGCAGCTTAGAATTGGCAGCAAACGAGCAGTACTTC.

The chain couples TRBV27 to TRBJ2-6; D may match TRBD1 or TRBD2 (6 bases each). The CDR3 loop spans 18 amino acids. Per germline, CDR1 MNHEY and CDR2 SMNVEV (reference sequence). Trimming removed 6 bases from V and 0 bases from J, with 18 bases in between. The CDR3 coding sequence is TGTGCCAGCAGCCTACGACAGGAGGGAAGCTCTGGGGCCAACGTCCTGACTTTC. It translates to CASSLRQEGSSGANVLTF.

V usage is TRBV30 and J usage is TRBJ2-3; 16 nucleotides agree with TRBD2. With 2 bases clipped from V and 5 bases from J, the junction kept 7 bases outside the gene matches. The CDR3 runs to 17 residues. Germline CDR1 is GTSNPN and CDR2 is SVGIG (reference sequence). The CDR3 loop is CAWSQGLAGGQRDTQYF. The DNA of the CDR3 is TGTGCCTGGAGTCAGGGACTAGCGGGGGGGCAGAGAGATACGCAGTATTTT.

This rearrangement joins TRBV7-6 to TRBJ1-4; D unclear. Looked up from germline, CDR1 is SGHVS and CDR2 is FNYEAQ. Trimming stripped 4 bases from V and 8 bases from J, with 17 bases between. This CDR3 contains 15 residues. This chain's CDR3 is CASSSPSRGGEKLFF. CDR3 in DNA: TGTGCCAGCAGCTCCCCGAGCCGGGGAGGCGAAAAACTGTTTTTT.

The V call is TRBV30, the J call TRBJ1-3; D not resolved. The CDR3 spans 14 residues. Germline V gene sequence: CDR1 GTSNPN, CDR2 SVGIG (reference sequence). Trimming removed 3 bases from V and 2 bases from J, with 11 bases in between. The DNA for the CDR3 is TGTGCCTGGAGCTACATAAGTACTGGAAACACCATATATTTT. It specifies CAWSYISTGNTIYF.